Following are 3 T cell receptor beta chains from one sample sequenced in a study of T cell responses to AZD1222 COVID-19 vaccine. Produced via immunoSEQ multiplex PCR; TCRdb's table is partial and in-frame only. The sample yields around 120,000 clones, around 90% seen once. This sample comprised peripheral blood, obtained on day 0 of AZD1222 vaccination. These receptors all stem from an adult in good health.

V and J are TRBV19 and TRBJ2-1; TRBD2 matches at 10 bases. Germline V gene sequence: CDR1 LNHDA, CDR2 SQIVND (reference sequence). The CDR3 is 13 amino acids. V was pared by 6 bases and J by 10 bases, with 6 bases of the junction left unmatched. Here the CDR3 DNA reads TGTGCCAGTAGAGGGGAACTAGCGGGGGAGCAGTTCTTC. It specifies CASRGELAGEQFF. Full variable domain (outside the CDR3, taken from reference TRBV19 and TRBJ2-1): DGGITQSPKYLFRKEGQNVTLSCEQNLNHDAMYWYRQDPGQGLRLIYYSQIVNDFQKGDIAEGYSVSREKKESFPLTVTSAQKNPTAFYLCASRGELAGEQFFGPGTRLTVL.

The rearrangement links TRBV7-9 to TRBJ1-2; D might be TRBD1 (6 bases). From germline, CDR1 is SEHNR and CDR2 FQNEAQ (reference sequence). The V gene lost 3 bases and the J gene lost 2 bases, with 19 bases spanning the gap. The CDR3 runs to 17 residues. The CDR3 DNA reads TGTGCCAGCAGCTTCAACCGAATGGGACAATCGAACTATGGCTACACCTTC. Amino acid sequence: CASSFNRMGQSNYGYTF.

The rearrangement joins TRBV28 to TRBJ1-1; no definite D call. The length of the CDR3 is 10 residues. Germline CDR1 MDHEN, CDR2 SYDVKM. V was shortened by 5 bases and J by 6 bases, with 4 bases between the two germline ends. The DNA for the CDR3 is TGTGCCAGCAGTCCCCCTGAAGCTTTCTTT. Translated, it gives CASSPPEAFF. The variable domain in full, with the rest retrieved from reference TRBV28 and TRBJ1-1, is DVKVTQSSRYLVKRTGEKVFLECVQDMDHENMFWYRQDPGLGLRLIYFSYDVKMKEKGDIPEGYSVSREKKERFSLILESASTNQTSMYLCASSPPEAFFGQGTRLTVV.